Below are 7 T cell receptor beta chains sequenced from a single sample in a study of T cell responses to AZD1222 COVID-19 vaccine. Only in-frame clones appear in the TCRdb table, and some are missing; sequencing was by immunoSEQ multiplex PCR. There are 180,000 or so clones in the sample; over 90% occur only once, and 1.5% to 2% lies in the top ten. The material sequenced was peripheral blood, taken 28 days after the second AZD1222 dose. Source of these receptors: an adult who received the AZD1222 COVID-19 vaccine.

The chain combines TRBV6-5 with TRBJ2-7, with 10 positions matching TRBD2. The germline V gene encodes CDR1 MNHEY and CDR2 SVGAGI. V lost 6 bases and J lost 5; bases outside the gene matches: 4. The CDR3 loop spans 13 amino acids. The CDR3 sequence: CASSIAGGDEQYF. The CDR3 bases are TGTGCCAGCAGCATAGCGGGAGGAGACGAGCAGTACTTC.

This sequence joins TRBV9 and TRBJ1-1, with no clear D. The germline CDR1 and CDR2 sequences are SGDLS and YYNGEE. The CDR3 consists of 13 residues. The V gene lost 7 bases and the J gene lost 3 bases, with 13 bases spanning the gap. CDR3 amino acids: CASRRVDDTEAFF. CDR3 bases: TGTGCCAGCCGGCGGGTCGATGACACTGAAGCTTTCTTT.

This chain links TRBV12-3 or TRBV12-4 with TRBJ2-7, with D unclear. Trimming cost V 5 bases and J 0 bases, with 5 bases left between them. This CDR3 region has 12 residues. CDR3 DNA sequence: TGTGCCAGCAGTCCCAGCTCCTACGAGCAGTACTTC. Encoded protein: CASSPSSYEQYF.

This chain uses TRBV9 with TRBJ1-2; no clear D gene. The CDR3 loop spans 13 amino acids. Germline CDR1 SGDLS, CDR2 YYNGEE. Deletions cut 5 bases from V and 4 bases from J, with 12 bases between. Here the CDR3 DNA reads TGTGCCAGCAGTTCGGACGGTCGCTATGGCTACACCTTC. Translation gives CASSSDGRYGYTF.

CDR3 residues: CASSLEKGPTGFYGYTF. The CDR3 DNA reads as TGTGCCAGCAGCTTAGAGAAGGGGCCGACAGGGTTCTATGGCTACACCTTC. The chain carries TRBV7-2 and TRBJ1-2; 7 bases map to TRBD1. V dropped 1 base and J dropped 4; count of bases not matched to a gene: 12. The germline V gene has CDR1 SGHTA and CDR2 FQGNSA. The CDR3 extends over 17 amino acids.

The chain combines TRBV18 with TRBJ1-1; D remains ambiguous. Trimming left V 2 bases short and J 11 bases short, with 3 bases between. The CDR3 totals 9 residues. Germline values: CDR1 KGHSH, CDR2 LQKENI. The CDR3 sequence: CASSPGAFF. In nucleotides, the CDR3 is TGTGCCAGCTCACCAGGGGCTTTCTTT.

CDR3 sequence: CARDRPTPGNTEAFF. DNA of the CDR3: TGCGCCAGGGACAGGCCAACCCCGGGGAACACTGAAGCTTTCTTT. The J gene is TRBJ1-1, the V gene TRBV10-1, with 7 bases aligning to TRBD1. The germline CDR1 and CDR2 sequences are WNHNN and SYGVQD (reference sequence). V lost 9 bases to trimming and J lost 1 base; unmatched junction nucleotides: 11. The CDR3 length is 15 residues.